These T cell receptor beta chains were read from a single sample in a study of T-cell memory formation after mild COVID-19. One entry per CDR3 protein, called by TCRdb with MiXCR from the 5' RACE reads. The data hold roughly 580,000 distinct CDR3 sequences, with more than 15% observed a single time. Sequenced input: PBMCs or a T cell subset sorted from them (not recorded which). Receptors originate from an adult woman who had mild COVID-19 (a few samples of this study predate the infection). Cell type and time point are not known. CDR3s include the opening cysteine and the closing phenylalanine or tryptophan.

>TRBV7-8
CASSLAQSGWRYRTDTQYF
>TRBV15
CATSRVGGWSYNEQFF
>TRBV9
CASSVDTGTYEQYF
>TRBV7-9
CASSPPDDEQYF
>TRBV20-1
CSASDYGYTF
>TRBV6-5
CASSYSPPTSSSTDTQYF
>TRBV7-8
CASSLQSSYEQYF
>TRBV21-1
CASSSLTSTDTQYF
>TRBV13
CASSLSLAGVRAYEQYF
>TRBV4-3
CASSQNTGYTGELFF
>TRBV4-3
CASSQDLREQFF
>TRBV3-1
CASREASYNSPLHF
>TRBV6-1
CASELYQETQYF
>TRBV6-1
CASSERRGLYPETQYF
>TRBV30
CAWAGYGTGGARQYF
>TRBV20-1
CSADPGYGYTF
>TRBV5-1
CASSFRDSQSNEQFF
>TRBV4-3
CASSQDTTPGEGYTF
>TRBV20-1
CSAREGLAGTDTQYF
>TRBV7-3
CASSLTLSSYNEQFF
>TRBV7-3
CASSPGTGSIEQFF
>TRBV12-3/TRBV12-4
CASSLAGKNIQYF